The 25 T cell receptor beta chains presented below share a single source sample, sequenced in a study of Ad26.COV2.S vaccination and SARS-CoV-2 variants. Measured with immunoSEQ multiplex PCR; TCRdb has only the in-frame clones, and not every one. The sample has about 460,000 clones, roughly nine tenths seen once. Treatment here: some 20 received Ad26.COV2.S at low or high dose, single or two shots; five or six received placebo; per-sample allocation not given. Sampling was performed 63 days after the first vaccine or placebo injection. The sample consisted of peripheral blood, taken in a trial of Ad26.COV2.S vaccine versus placebo. The source of these receptors is a person between 18 and 65 years old who received the Ad26.COV2.S COVID-19 vaccine or a placebo.

The chain uses TRBV2 and TRBJ2-3; D call uncertain. The germline V and J ends were trimmed by 4 bases and 1 base, with 9 bases remaining between them. Germline assignment: CDR1 SNHLY and CDR2 FYNNEI. The CDR3 is made up of 14 amino acids. In DNA, the CDR3 is TGTGCCAGCAGTGGGTTAGTGGGCACAGATACGCAGTATTTT. Amino acids: CASSGLVGTDTQYF.

V and J are TRBV6-5 and TRBJ2-3; 8 bases map to TRBD1. There are 16 residues in the CDR3. The junction had 9 bases not matched to a gene; V was cut back by 3 bases and J by 4 bases. From germline, CDR1 is MNHEY and CDR2 SVGAGI. The CDR3 nucleotides read TGTGCCAGCAGTTATGGGACAGGCGGTCTAGCAGATACGCAGTATTTT. Amino acid sequence: CASSYGTGGLADTQYF.

The rearrangement joins TRBV5-1 to TRBJ2-1, with TRBD1 as a possible D gene (5 bases). Germline V lookup: CDR1 SGHRS, CDR2 YFSETQ. CDR3 length: 15 amino acids. Trimming removed 4 bases from V and 1 base from J, with 12 bases in between. The chain's CDR3 is CASSPTVTSYNEQFF. DNA of the CDR3: TGCGCCAGCAGCCCGACAGTCACATCCTACAATGAGCAGTTCTTC. The entire variable domain, with the rest obtained from reference TRBV5-1 and TRBJ2-1, is as follows: KAGVTQTPRYLIKTRGQQVTLSCSPISGHRSVSWYQQTPGQGLQFLFEYFSETQRNKGNFPGRFSGRQFSNSRSEMNVSTLELGDSALYLCASSPTVTSYNEQFFGPGTRLTVL.

The chain carries TRBV7-3 and TRBJ2-3; 10 nucleotides line up with TRBD2. The CDR3 is made up of 17 amino acids. Germline values: CDR1 SGHTA, CDR2 FQGTGA. Trimming removed 5 bases from V and 5 bases from J; junction bases left unmatched: 13. The DNA for the CDR3 is TGTGCCAGCAGCATCTCAGGAGCGGGGGGGCCCGGAGATACGCAGTATTTT. Translating gives CASSISGAGGPGDTQYF.

This clone occurred a few times. The gene calls are TRBV9 and TRBJ1-4; D gene uncertain. This CDR3 comprises 14 residues. Germline assignment: CDR1 SGDLS and CDR2 YYNGEE. Trimming took 3 bases from V and 8 from J, leaving 14 bases between them. CDR3 protein: CASSGSGLGEKLFF. For the CDR3, the DNA is TGTGCCAGCAGCGGAAGTGGCCTGGGCGAAAAACTGTTTTTT. Using reference TRBV9 and TRBJ1-4 for the parts outside the CDR3, the full variable domain is DSGVTQTPKHLITATGQRVTLRCSPRSGDLSVYWYQQSLDQGLQFLIQYYNGEERAKGNILERFSAQQFPDLHSELNLSSLELGDSALYFCASSGSGLGEKLFFGSGTQLSVL.

The gene calls are TRBV5-6 and TRBJ1-1, with D hard to call. Trimming pared 1 base from V and 6 bases from J, leaving 10 bases between. CDR3 size: 13 residues. Germline lookup yields CDR1 SGHDT and CDR2 YYEEEE. For the CDR3, the DNA is TGTGCCAGCAGCTTGCTTGGTCTGGCTGAAGCTTTCTTT. It translates to CASSLLGLAEAFF. Supplemented by reference TRBV5-6 and TRBJ1-1, the full variable domain reads DAGVTQSPTHLIKTRGQQVTLRCSPKSGHDTVSWYQQALGQGPQFIFQYYEEEERQRGNFPDRFSGHQFPNYSSELNVNALLLGDSALYLCASSLLGLAEAFFGQGTRLTVV.

A single count supports this clone. The rearrangement uses TRBV28 and TRBJ2-7; D ambiguous. CDR1 MDHEN and CDR2 SYDVKM come from the germline V gene. The CDR3 extends over 16 amino acids. Trimming removed 4 bases from V and 3 bases from J, with 19 bases in between. For the CDR3, the DNA is TGTGCCAGCAGTTCTCTTCTCTCTAGGTCTAGCTACGAGCAGTACTTC. This codes for CASSSLLSRSSYEQYF. The complete variable domain, with remaining parts taken from reference TRBV28 and TRBJ2-7, reads DVKVTQSSRYLVKRTGEKVFLECVQDMDHENMFWYRQDPGLGLRLIYFSYDVKMKEKGDIPEGYSVSREKKERFSLILESASTNQTSMYLCASSSLLSRSSYEQYFGPGTRLTVT.

The chain couples TRBV28 to TRBJ1-1, with TRBD1 matching over 7 bases. CDR3 size: 14 residues. With 6 bases clipped from V and 5 bases from J, the junction kept 9 bases outside the gene matches. Per the germline V gene, CDR1 is MDHEN and CDR2 is SYDVKM. CDR3 protein: CASSLRGAYTEAFF. The CDR3 bases are TGTGCCAGCAGCCTCAGGGGGGCTTATACTGAAGCTTTCTTT.

The gene calls are TRBV18 and TRBJ1-1, with a weak D call TRBD1 (6 bases). CDR3 size: 15 residues. Germline V gene sequence: CDR1 KGHSH, CDR2 LQKENI. V was pared by 1 base and J by 7 bases, with 16 bases between. In DNA, the CDR3 is TGTGCCAGCTCACCACGACGAACAGGGTTCGGTGAAGCTTTCTTT. Translating it yields CASSPRRTGFGEAFF.

This chain connects TRBV4-3 to TRBJ2-3; 13 positions match TRBD2. CDR1 is LGHNA, CDR2 YSLEER, per germline. The CDR3 spans 19 residues. Trimming took 2 bases from V and 1 from J; bases not matched to a gene: 9. The CDR3 region is CASSQIGLAGARGTDTQYF. The DNA for the CDR3 is TGCGCCAGCAGCCAAATCGGACTAGCGGGGGCCCGGGGCACAGATACGCAGTATTTT.

V and J are TRBV18 and TRBJ1-5; 9 nucleotides align to TRBD1. Trimming at V came to 6 bases and at J to 5 bases, leaving 2 bases not matched to a gene. Per the germline V gene, CDR1 is KGHSH and CDR2 is LQKENI. The CDR3 consists of 13 residues. The CDR3 protein is CASSTGGDQPQHF. The CDR3 coding sequence is TGTGCCAGCTCGACAGGGGGGGATCAGCCCCAGCATTTT.

This clone has just one count. The gene calls are TRBV2 and TRBJ1-6, with 7 bases aligning to TRBD1. The V gene end was trimmed by 7 bases and the J gene end by 10 bases; junction bases not matched to a gene: 13. This CDR3 contains 15 residues. Germline V gene sequence: CDR1 SNHLY, CDR2 FYNNEI. The CDR3 spells CASTQTDRVRSPLHF. CDR3 in DNA: TGTGCCAGCACCCAAACCGACAGGGTCCGGTCACCCCTCCACTTT.

The CDR3 DNA reads TGCGCCAGCAGCCATGGGGAGACAGGGCCAACTAATGAAAAACTGTTTTTT. This encodes CASSHGETGPTNEKLFF. The chain carries TRBV5-1 and TRBJ1-4, with 7 bases aligning to TRBD1. Germline CDR1 is SGHRS and CDR2 is YFSETQ. The V gene end was trimmed by 4 bases and the J gene end by 0 bases; junction bases not matched to a gene: 9. The CDR3 consists of 17 residues.

The rearrangement joins TRBV2 to TRBJ1-4; 7 bases line up with TRBD1. CDR1 SNHLY and CDR2 FYNNEI come from the germline V gene. Trimming removed 4 bases from V and 5 bases from J; junction bases left unmatched: 7. This CDR3 has 15 residues. Here the CDR3 DNA reads TGTGCCAGCAGTGGACCCGGGACAGAAAATGAAAAACTGTTTTTT. This codes for CASSGPGTENEKLFF.

The V gene is TRBV25-1, the J gene TRBJ2-3, with D possibly TRBD2 on 6 matching bases. Germline-derived CDR1 and CDR2 are MGHDK and SYGVNS. The CDR3 is 16 residues long. V lost 1 base, J lost 4 bases, and 15 bases lay in between. CDR3 nucleotide sequence: TGTGCCAGCAGTGAATGGAGTATGCGGGACGCAGATACGCAGTATTTT. Residues: CASSEWSMRDADTQYF. Looking up the rest from reference TRBV25-1 and TRBJ2-3 gives the full variable domain: EADIYQTPRYLVIGTGKKITLECSQTMGHDKMYWYQQDPGMELHLIHYSYGVNSTEKGDLSSESTVSRIRTEHFPLTLESARPSHTSQYLCASSEWSMRDADTQYFGPGTRLTVL.

The chain couples TRBV5-4 to TRBJ2-5, with 10 bases identical to TRBD2. CDR3 length equals 15 residues. V lost 4 bases, J lost 2 bases, and 5 bases stayed unmatched. CDR1 and CDR2 from the germline V gene are SGHNT and YYREEE (reference sequence). The CDR3 nucleotides are TGTGCCAGCAGCCTTCCGGGACTAGCGCAAGAGACCCAGTACTTC. Translation gives CASSLPGLAQETQYF.

This clone was picked up one time. J is TRBJ2-7 and V is TRBV6-1, with TRBD1 identical over 10 bases. The CDR3 consists of 14 residues. Trimming cost V 3 bases and J 5 bases; bases outside gene matches: 4. Germline assignment: CDR1 MNHNS and CDR2 SASEGT. CDR3 bases: TGTGCCAGCAGTGAGGACAGGGGGTTCGACGAGCAGTACTTC. Its protein is CASSEDRGFDEQYF.

There are a few counts of this clone. This chain connects TRBV5-1 to TRBJ1-6; D not resolved. CDR3 length equals 13 residues. Trimming pared 0 bases from V and 7 bases from J, leaving 5 bases between. Germline V gives CDR1 SGHRS, CDR2 YFSETQ. CDR3 region: CASSLDVNSPLHF. The CDR3 DNA is TGCGCCAGCAGCTTGGATGTAAATTCACCCCTCCACTTT.

This chain uses TRBV28 with TRBJ2-1; D unclear. Germline V gives CDR1 MDHEN, CDR2 SYDVKM. There are 14 residues in the CDR3. V lost 8 bases and J lost 5, with 16 bases in between. In DNA form, the CDR3 reads TGTGCCAGCCAGACCCCCCGACCACACAATGAGCAGTTCTTC. The encoded protein is CASQTPRPHNEQFF.

The J gene is TRBJ2-7, the V gene TRBV5-1; D is uncertain. V was clipped by 4 bases and J by 3 bases, with 14 bases between them. Germline values: CDR1 SGHRS, CDR2 YFSETQ. This CDR3 is built from 14 residues. The CDR3 sequence: CASSLVSRHYEQYF. CDR3 nucleotide sequence: TGCGCCAGCAGCCTCGTCTCCAGGCACTACGAGCAGTACTTC. The variable domain in full, with the rest retrieved from reference TRBV5-1 and TRBJ2-7, is KAGVTQTPRYLIKTRGQQVTLSCSPISGHRSVSWYQQTPGQGLQFLFEYFSETQRNKGNFPGRFSGRQFSNSRSEMNVSTLELGDSALYLCASSLVSRHYEQYFGPGTRLTVT.

This clone was detected only a few times. This CDR3 reads CASSERPGYSNQPQHF. CDR3 bases: TGTGCCAGCAGTGAACGGCCGGGTTATAGCAATCAGCCCCAGCATTTT. The chain couples TRBV6-1 to TRBJ1-5; D not resolved. Trimming took 2 bases from V and 0 from J, leaving 11 bases between them. Per germline, CDR1 MNHNS and CDR2 SASEGT. This CDR3 is 16 amino acids long.

The table lists this clone with a count of one. The rearrangement joins TRBV5-4 to TRBJ2-2; 10 bases line up with TRBD2. CDR1 SGHNT and CDR2 YYREEE come from the germline V gene (reference sequence). The CDR3 runs to 15 residues. V shed 4 bases, J shed 7 bases, and the junction held 7 bases outside the gene matches. CDR3 amino acids: CASSRAGGLSGELFF. CDR3 nucleotides: TGTGCCAGCAGCCGAGCGGGAGGGCTAAGCGGGGAGCTGTTTTTT.

As regards this clone: The same CDR3 also results from other DNA sequences found in this sample. The chain carries TRBV11-2 and TRBJ2-7, with a weak D call TRBD2 (5 bases). The CDR3 covers 13 residues. From germline, CDR1 is SGHAT and CDR2 FQNNGV. V was clipped by 0 bases and J by 3 bases, with 6 bases between them. This CDR3 reads CASSLDRGYEQYF. CDR3 nucleotides: TGTGCCAGCAGCTTAGATCGGGGCTACGAGCAGTACTTC.

V is TRBV2 and J is TRBJ2-5; TRBD2 matches 7 bases. Per the germline V gene, CDR1 is SNHLY and CDR2 is FYNNEI. This CDR3 spans 13 amino acids. V lost 7 bases and J lost 4; bases outside the gene matches: 6. Here the CDR3 reads CASTERDGETQYF. CDR3 DNA sequence: TGTGCCAGCACGGAGCGGGACGGAGAGACCCAGTACTTC.

The chain couples TRBV28 to TRBJ1-2, with a possible D match to TRBD1 (6 bases). Germline V gene data show CDR1 as MDHEN and CDR2 as SYDVKM. The ends were cut back, 2 bases at V and 1 base at J, with 14 bases in the middle. The CDR3 extends over 16 amino acids. This chain's CDR3 is CASSLGGARGNYGYTF. The CDR3 region has the DNA TGTGCCAGCAGTTTAGGGGGGGCGCGTGGTAACTATGGCTACACCTTC.